These 2 T cell receptor beta chains originate from one sample sequenced in a study of beta chain features in type 1 diabetes (dated by TCRdb to about 2018). Library creation used the immunoSEQ multiplex PCR assay. All of the isolated RNA was reverse transcribed with the High Capacity cDNA Reverse Transcription Kit, so expressed TCRB transcripts were sequenced. Entries here come from immuneACCESS through TCRdb and include only in-frame sequences with V and J called. Some clones fail to appear in such tables; in the studies checked, an unresolved V gene covers under half of the shortfall, and the cause of the remainder is unknown. In all, the sample holds about 59,000 clones, and around three fifths of those were seen once. The ten top clones hold roughly 2.2% of the sample. Sample: Tregs from blood. Reading the label with the study, this specimen's cell subset or site is: regulatory CD4+ T cells. Receptors originate from a woman under 30 in good health.

This clone was detected only a few times. The rearrangement links TRBV5-1 to TRBJ2-1, with TRBD2 matching over 8 bases. Trimming removed 7 bases from V and 4 bases from J; junction bases left unmatched: 7. The germline V gene encodes CDR1 SGHRS and CDR2 YFSETQ. This CDR3 has 14 amino acids. This CDR3 reads CASASGGVYNEQFF. Written as DNA, the CDR3 is TGCGCCAGCGCCTCCGGGGGGGTTTACAATGAGCAGTTCTTC.

The sample holds a few counts of this clone. The chain recombines TRBV9 with TRBJ2-2, with 8 bases aligning to TRBD2. Germline values: CDR1 SGDLS, CDR2 YYNGEE. CDR3 size: 14 residues. The junction had 0 bases not matched to a gene; V was cut back by 0 bases and J by 5 bases. The CDR3 loop reads CASSVASGTGELFF. The CDR3 DNA is TGTGCCAGCAGCGTAGCTAGCGGGACCGGGGAGCTGTTTTTT.